These T cell receptor beta chains were read from a single sample in a study of shared clonotypes between healthy human individuals. Profiled with immunoSEQ multiplex PCR; TCRdb holds only in-frame clones, not every one. This sample yields 300,000 or so clones, of which around 74% are seen a single time; around a tenth belongs to the top ten. Sequenced sample: memory CD4+ T cells sorted from blood. Receptor source: a man aged 25 to 40 in good health. Both conserved end residues are part of each CDR3. A D gene is named only where the DNA matches it firmly. Only part of the rows carry a size: once, few, many, or a class if the clone is expanded.

J gene	D gene	V gene	clone size	CDR3 DNA	CDR3 protein
TRBJ2-4	NA	TRBV4-1	NA	TGCGCCAGCAGCCAAGCGCCGACGGGGAGTCAAAACATTCAGTACTTC	CASSQAPTGSQNIQYF
TRBJ2-4	NA	TRBV6-5	once	TGTGCCAGCAGTACCTATAGGGGGGACAAAAACATTCAGTACTTC	CASSTYRGDKNIQYF
TRBJ2-7	NA	TRBV19	few	TGTGCCAGTAGTATCTCTGGGGGGAGGATCTACGAGCAGTACTTC	CASSISGGRIYEQYF
TRBJ2-1	TRBD2	TRBV2	NA	TGTGCCAGCAGCCTGACTAGCGGGAAGACCAATGAGCAGTTCTTC	CASSLTSGKTNEQFF
TRBJ2-4	TRBD1	TRBV11-2	NA	TGTGCCAGCAGCCCGCTGACAGGGATGGACAAAAACATTCAGTACTTC	CASSPLTGMDKNIQYF
TRBJ2-1	NA	TRBV5-4	NA	TGTGCCAGCAGCTTTTGGTCCACTGCCTACAATGAGCAGTTCTTC	CASSFWSTAYNEQFF
TRBJ2-1	NA	TRBV28	NA	TGTGCCAGCAGTTCAACTACCGGACTCAATGGACAGTTCTTC	CASSSTTGLNGQFF
TRBJ1-2	TRBD1	TRBV18	NA	TGTGCCAGCTCACCAGGGACAGGGGTTGGCTACACCTTC	CASSPGTGVGYTF
TRBJ1-3	TRBD1	TRBV5-1	NA	TGCGCCAGCAGCGCTGGACAGGCCTTCTCTGGAAACACCATATATTTT	CASSAGQAFSGNTIYF
TRBJ2-3	NA	TRBV5-1	NA	TGCGCCAGCAGCTTGGCCCGTGATTCAGATACGCAGTATTTT	CASSLARDSDTQYF
TRBJ2-1	TRBD1	TRBV19	NA	TGTGCCAGTCATCCCGGACAGGGCAGATCCTACAATGAGCAGTTCTTC	CASHPGQGRSYNEQFF
TRBJ2-1	NA	TRBV19	NA	TGTGCCAGTAGTACTAACAGGGATCGCGGTTACAATGAGCAGTTCTTC	CASSTNRDRGYNEQFF
TRBJ2-7	TRBD2	TRBV13	many	TGTGCCAGCAGCTCCCTCGGACTAGCGGCCTCGTACGAGCAGTACTTC	CASSSLGLAASYEQYF
TRBJ2-7	TRBD2	TRBV7-9	NA	TGTGCCAGCAACGGAAAGACTAGCGGGAGGGGCGAGCAGTACTTC	CASNGKTSGRGEQYF